The clone carrying this T cell receptor beta chain occurred a few times. Its antigen is unknown. Germline V lookup: CDR1 LGHNA, CDR2 YNFKEQ. The CDR3 covers 15 residues. The junction had 8 bases not matched to a gene; V was cut back by 4 bases and J by 2 bases. Sample time point: cycle 4 day 1 (C4D1), after 5 to 7 weeks of nivolumab. Relapse was seen in all patients after autologous stem cell transplantation, and brentuximab vedotin exposure was variable. This sample is drawn from a study of PD-1 blockade in classical Hodgkin lymphoma. Study findings and constraints: Patients who responded completely had about the same baseline diversity as newly diagnosed patients. There was a significant rise in CD4+ TCR diversity by C4D1, with no such rise for CD8+.

Repertoires were generated with immunoSEQ multiplex PCR, while TCRdb's copy carries only in-frame clones and drops some. The sample records over 50,000 clones, roughly nine tenths being singletons. This clonotype was obtained from a human donor with classical Hodgkin lymphoma. V and J are TRBV4-2 and TRBJ2-7; 7 nucleotides line up with TRBD2. Specimen: peripheral blood mononuclear cells (PBMCs), collected before the fourth cycle of nivolumab. This CDR3 is CASSLHSGNTYEQYF. DNA for the CDR3: TGTGCCAGCAGCCTACACAGCGGGAACACCTACGAGCAGTACTTC.